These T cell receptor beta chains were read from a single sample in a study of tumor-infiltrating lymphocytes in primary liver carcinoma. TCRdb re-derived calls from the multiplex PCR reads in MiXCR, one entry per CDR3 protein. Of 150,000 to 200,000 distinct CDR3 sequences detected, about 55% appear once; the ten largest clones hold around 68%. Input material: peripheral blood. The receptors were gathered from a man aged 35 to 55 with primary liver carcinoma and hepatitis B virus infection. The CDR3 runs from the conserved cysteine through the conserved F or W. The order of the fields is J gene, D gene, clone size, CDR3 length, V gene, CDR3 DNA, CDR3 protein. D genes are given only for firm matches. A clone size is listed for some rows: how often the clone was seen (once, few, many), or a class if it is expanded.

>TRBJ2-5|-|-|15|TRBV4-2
TGTGCCAGCAGCCAAGGGACTTGCGGAGGAGAGACCCAGTACTTC
CASSQGTCGGETQYF
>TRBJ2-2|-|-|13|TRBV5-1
TGCGCCAGCAGCTTCGGGAACAGCGGGGAGCTGTTTTTT
CASSFGNSGELFF
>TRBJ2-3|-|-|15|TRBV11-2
TGTGCCAGCAGCCTATTAGTGGCTAGCACAGATACGCAGTATTTT
CASSLLVASTDTQYF
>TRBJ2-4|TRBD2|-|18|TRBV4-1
TGCGCCAGCAGCCAAGACGGGCGGACTAGCGTACCAGGGGACATTCAGTACTTC
CASSQDGRTSVPGDIQYF
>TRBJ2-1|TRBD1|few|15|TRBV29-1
TGCAGCGTTGGCCCAGGGGGCGGAGCCTACAATGAGCAGTTCTTC
CSVGPGGGAYNEQFF
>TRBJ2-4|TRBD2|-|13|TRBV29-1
TGCAGCGTCCCCGAGGGGGGTAGCGGGAATCAGTACTTC
CSVPEGGSGNQYF
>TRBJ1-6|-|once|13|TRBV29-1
TGTAACGCTAGACAGAGCTATAATTCACCCCTCCACTTT
CNARQSYNSPLHF
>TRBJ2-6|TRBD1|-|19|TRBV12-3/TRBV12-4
TGTCCCAGCAGGGAGAGGACAGGGGTACTCTTCTCTGGGGCCAACGTCCTGACTTTC
CPSRERTGVLFSGANVLTF
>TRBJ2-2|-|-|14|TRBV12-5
TGTGCCTCCCAGGGGCAGACGAACACCGGGGAGCTGTTTTTT
CASQGQTNTGELFF
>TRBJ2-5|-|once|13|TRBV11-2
TGTGCCAGCGGCTTAGGAGGGTTGGAGGCCCAGTACTTC
CASGLGGLEAQYF
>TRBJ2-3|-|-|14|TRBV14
TGTGCCAGCAGCCAAGTCAGCAGAGGGGATACGCAGTATTTT
CASSQVSRGDTQYF
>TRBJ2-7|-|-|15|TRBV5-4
TGTGCCAGCAGCCGAGGGACAAGGGGCGGCTACGAGCAGTACTTC
CASSRGTRGGYEQYF
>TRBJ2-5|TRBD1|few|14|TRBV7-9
TGTGCCAGCAGCCCGGGACAGGGGGACGAGACCCAGTACTTC
CASSPGQGDETQYF
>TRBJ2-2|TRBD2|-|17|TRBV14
TGTGCCAGTAGCCAACCTACTAGCGGGCGGTACACCGGAGAGCTGTTTTTT
CASSQPTSGRYTGELFF
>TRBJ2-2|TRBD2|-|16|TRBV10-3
TGTGCCACCCGAGGGGGTAGCGGGAGTGGTTCCGGGGAGCTGTTTTTT
CATRGGSGSGSGELFF
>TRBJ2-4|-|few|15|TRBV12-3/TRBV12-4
TGTGCCAGCAGTGAGGGGAGGAGACTCAAAAACATTCAGTACTTC
CASSEGRRLKNIQYF
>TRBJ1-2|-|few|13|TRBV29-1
TGCAGCGTTGTAACAGGGACGTGGTATGGCTACACCTTC
CSVVTGTWYGYTF
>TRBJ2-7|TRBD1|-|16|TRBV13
TGTGCCAGCAGCTTAGCCACCGGGACAGGGACCTACGAGCAGTACTTC
CASSLATGTGTYEQYF
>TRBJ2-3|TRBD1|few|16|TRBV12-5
TGTGCTAGTGGTTTTTTTTTGGACAGGGGCACAGATACGCAGTATTTT
CASGFFLDRGTDTQYF
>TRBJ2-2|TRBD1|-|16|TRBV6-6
TGTGCCAGCAGATCCCCAGGGGGAACGAACACCGGGGAGCTGTTTTTT
CASRSPGGTNTGELFF
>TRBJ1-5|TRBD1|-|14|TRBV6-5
TGTGCCAGCAGCATGGGACAGAGGATTCAGCCCCAGCATTTT
CASSMGQRIQPQHF
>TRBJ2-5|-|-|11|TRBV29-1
TGCAGCGTTTACGTCAGCAAGACCCGGTACTTC
CSVYVSKTRYF
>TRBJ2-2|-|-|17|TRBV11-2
TGTGCCAGCAGCTTCGGTCGGGACAAGGTCGGCACCGGGGAGCTGTTTTTT
CASSFGRDKVGTGELFF
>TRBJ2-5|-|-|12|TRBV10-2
TGCGCCAGCAGTGACTATCTAGAGACCCAGTACTTC
CASSDYLETQYF
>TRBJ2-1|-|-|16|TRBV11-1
TGTGCCAGCAGCCTTGCACGGCCACAGATAGACAATGTGCAGTTCTTC
CASSLARPQIDNVQFF
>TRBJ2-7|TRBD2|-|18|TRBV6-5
TGTGCCAGCAGTCCCGACCCCGGGACTAGCGGGAGAGGCAACGAGCAGTACTTC
CASSPDPGTSGRGNEQYF
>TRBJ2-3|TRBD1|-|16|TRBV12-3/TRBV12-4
TGTGCCAGCAGTTTAGAGGACAGGGATGGCACAGATACGCGGTATTTT
CASSLEDRDGTDTRYF
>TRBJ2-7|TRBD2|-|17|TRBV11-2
TGTGGCAGCAGCTCCCTCCGGCGAGAGCGGGAGGGTTACGATCAGTACTTC
CGSSSLRREREGYDQYF
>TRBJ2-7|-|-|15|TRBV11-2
TGTGCCAGCAGCTTTGGGGCTGTCCCTTCCTACGAGCAGTACTTC
CASSFGAVPSYEQYF
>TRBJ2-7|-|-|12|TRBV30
TGTGCCTCTGGAGAGGGCCCCAACGAGCAGTACTTC
CASGEGPNEQYF
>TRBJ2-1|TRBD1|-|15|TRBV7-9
TGTGCCAGCAGCTCGGACAGGGAGGCCTACAATGAGCAGTTCTTC
CASSSDREAYNEQFF
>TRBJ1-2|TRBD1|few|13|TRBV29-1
TGCAGCGTCGGGACAGGGGGCTTGAGCGGCTACACCTTC
CSVGTGGLSGYTF
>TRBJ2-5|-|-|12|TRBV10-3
TGTGCCACCACATACATTCAAGAGACCCAGTATTTC
CATTYIQETQYF
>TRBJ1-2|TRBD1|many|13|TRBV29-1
TGCAGCGTCGCCCCCGGACAGGATTATGGCTACACCTTC
CSVAPGQDYGYTF
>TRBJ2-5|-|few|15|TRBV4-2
TGTGCCAGCAGCCCTGAACAGGGGCGGGGAGAGACCCAGTACTTC
CASSPEQGRGETQYF
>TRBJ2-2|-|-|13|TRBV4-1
TGCGCCAGCAGCCCTGCGGCTGGCGGGGAGCTGTTTTTT
CASSPAAGGELFF
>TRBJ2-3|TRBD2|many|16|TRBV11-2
TGTGCCAGCAGCTTCTGGACTAGCGGGAACACAGATACGCAGTATTTT
CASSFWTSGNTDTQYF
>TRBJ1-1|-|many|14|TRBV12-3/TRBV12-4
TGTGCCAGCAGTTTAGCGGAGAGGGGCACTGAAGCTTTCTTT
CASSLAERGTEAFF
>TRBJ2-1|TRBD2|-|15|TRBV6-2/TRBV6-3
TGTGCCAGCGATTACCTAGGACTAGCGGGATTCACGCAGTTCTTC
CASDYLGLAGFTQFF
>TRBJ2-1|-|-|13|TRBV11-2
TGTGATAGCAGCCGACTCGGCTTGCAGGAGCAGTTCTTC
CDSSRLGLQEQFF
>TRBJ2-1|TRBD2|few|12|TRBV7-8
TGTGCCAGCAGCGGACTAGGGAATGAGCAGTTCTTC
CASSGLGNEQFF
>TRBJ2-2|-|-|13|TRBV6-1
TGTGCCTCACCGGGACCCAACACCGGGGAGCTATTTTTT
CASPGPNTGELFF
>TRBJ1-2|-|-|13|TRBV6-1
TGTGCCAGTAGCCTACGGAGCAGGGATGGCTACGCCTTC
CASSLRSRDGYAF
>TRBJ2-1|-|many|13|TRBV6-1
TGTGCCAGCAGTGACGTGGGATACAATGAGCAGTTCTTC
CASSDVGYNEQFF
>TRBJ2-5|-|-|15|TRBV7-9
TGTGCCAGCAGCTTAGTCCGGGGCGGACGGGAGACCCAGTACTTC
CASSLVRGGRETQYF
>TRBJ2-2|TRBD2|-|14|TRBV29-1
TGCAGCGTTGGACTAGCGGCTAGCACCGGGGAGCTGTTTTTT
CSVGLAASTGELFF
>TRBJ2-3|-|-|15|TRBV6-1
TGTGCAAGCAGTGAAGCCGCGGGGCTCACAGATACGCTGTATTTT
CASSEAAGLTDTLYF
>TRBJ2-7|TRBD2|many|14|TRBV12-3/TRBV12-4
TGTGCCAGCAGTTTAGCCGGGGGGGCCTACGAGCAGTACTTC
CASSLAGGAYEQYF